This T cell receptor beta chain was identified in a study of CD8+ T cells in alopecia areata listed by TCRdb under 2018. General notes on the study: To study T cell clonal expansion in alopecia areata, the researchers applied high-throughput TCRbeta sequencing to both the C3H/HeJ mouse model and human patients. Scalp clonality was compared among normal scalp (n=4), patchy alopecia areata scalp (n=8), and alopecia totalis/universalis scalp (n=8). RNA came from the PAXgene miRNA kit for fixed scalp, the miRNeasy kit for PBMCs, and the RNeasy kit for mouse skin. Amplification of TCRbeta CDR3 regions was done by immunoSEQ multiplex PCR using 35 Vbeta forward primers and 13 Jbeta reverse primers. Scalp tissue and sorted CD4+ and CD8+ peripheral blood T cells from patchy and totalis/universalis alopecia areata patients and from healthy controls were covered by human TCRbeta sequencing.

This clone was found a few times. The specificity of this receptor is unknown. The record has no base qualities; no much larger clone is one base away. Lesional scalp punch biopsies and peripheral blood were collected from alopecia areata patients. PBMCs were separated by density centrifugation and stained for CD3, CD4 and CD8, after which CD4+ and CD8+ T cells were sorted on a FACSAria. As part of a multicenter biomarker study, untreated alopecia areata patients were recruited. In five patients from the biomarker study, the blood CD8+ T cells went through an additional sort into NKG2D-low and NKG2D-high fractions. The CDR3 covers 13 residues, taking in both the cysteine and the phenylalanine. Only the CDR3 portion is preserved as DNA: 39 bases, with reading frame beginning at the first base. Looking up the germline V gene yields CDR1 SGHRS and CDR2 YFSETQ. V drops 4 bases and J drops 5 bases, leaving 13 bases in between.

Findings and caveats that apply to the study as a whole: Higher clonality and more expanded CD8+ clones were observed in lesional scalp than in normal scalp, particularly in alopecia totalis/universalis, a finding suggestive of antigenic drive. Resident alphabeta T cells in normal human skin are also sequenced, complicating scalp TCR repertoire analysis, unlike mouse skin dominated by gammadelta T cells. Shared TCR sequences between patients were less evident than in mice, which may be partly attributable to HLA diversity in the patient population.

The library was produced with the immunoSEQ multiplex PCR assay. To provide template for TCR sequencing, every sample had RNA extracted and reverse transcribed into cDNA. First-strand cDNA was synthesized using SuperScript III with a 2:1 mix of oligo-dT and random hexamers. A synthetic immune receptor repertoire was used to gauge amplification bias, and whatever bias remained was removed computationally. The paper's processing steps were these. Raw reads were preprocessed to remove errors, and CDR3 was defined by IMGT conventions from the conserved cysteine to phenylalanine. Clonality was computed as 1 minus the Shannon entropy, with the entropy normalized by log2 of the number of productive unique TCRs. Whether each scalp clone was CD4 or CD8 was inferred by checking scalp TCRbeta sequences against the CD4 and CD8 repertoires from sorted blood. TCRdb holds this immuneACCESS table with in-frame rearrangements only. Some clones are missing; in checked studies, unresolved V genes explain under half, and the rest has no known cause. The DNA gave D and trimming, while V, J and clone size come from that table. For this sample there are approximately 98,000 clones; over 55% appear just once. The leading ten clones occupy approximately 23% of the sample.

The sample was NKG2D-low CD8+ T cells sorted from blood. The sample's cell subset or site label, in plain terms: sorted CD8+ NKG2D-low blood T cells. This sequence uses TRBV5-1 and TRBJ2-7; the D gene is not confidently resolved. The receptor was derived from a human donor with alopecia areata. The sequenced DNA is TGCGCCAGCAGCCCCTCGGTGGGTGACGAGCAGTACTTC. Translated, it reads CASSPSVGDEQYF.